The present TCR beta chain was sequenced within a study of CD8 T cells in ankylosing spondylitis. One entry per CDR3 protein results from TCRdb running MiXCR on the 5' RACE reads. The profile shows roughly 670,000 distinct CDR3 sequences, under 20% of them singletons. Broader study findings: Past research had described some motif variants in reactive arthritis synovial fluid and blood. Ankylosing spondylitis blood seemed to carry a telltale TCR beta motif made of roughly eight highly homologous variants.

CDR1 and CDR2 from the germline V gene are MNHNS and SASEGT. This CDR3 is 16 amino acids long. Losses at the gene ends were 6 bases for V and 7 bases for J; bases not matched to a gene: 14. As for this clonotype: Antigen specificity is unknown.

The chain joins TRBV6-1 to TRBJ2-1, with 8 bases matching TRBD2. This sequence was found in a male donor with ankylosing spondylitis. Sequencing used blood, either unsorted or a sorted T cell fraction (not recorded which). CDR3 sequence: CASRGDVAGMRNEQFF. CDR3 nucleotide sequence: TGTGCCAGCAGGGGCGACGTAGCGGGGATGAGGAATGAGCAGTTCTTC.